This T cell receptor (beta chain) was sequenced in a study of T-cell memory formation after mild COVID-19. Study in general: Clusters of TCRs were largely donor specific. General study points: Prior to infection, memory already included some responding clones, suggesting cross-reactive memory joined. CD4/CD8 balance held among clones contracting day 15 to 85, and later expanders leaned CD4+.

UMIs and sample barcodes were carried by the TCR alpha and TCR beta cDNA libraries that 5'RACE produced using constant-segment primers. MiXCR, applied by TCRdb to the 5' RACE reads, yields one record per CDR3 protein. The repertoire holds more than 250,000 distinct CDR3 sequences, with roughly 17% as singletons. As concerns this clonotype: Its antigen is unknown.

The V end was cut by 8 bases, the J end by 5 bases, with 18 bases between. CDR1 and CDR2 from the germline V gene are MNHEY and SVGAGI. The CDR3 has 14 residues. Material for sequencing was PBMCs or a T cell subset sorted from them (not recorded which). The chain is built from TRBV6-5 and TRBJ1-1; maybe TRBD1 (5 bases). This TCR was recovered from a man in his late teens or twenties who had mild COVID-19 (a few samples of this study predate the infection). Cell type and time point are not known. The CDR3 reads CASEGLRGGTEAFF. As DNA, the CDR3 is TGTGCCAGCGAGGGGTTGAGGGGAGGTACTGAAGCTTTCTTT.